The clone carrying this T cell receptor (beta chain) was seen ten or more times. CDR1 SGHTA and CDR2 FQGNSA come from the germline V gene. This CDR3 region has 13 residues. The ends were cut back, 4 bases at V and 15 bases at J, with 19 bases in the middle. This sample was taken from a study of T-cell reconstitution after alpha-beta-depleted transplantation in children. TCRbeta library construction was performed incorporating unique molecular identifiers. TCRdb redid the calling of the PCR reads with MiXCR, one entry per CDR3 protein. The sample carries 600,000 to 700,000 distinct CDR3 sequences, around 13% recorded once.

The source of this sequence is a girl between 2 and 10 years old with congenital amegakaryocytic thrombocytopenia, due to receive a stem cell transplant. The chain carries TRBV7-2 and TRBJ2-1, with TRBD2 as a possible D gene (6 bases). Sample: PBMCs, taken before TCRalphabeta/CD19-depleted stem cell transplant. In DNA, the CDR3 is TGTGCCAGCAGCTCGATGCCCCGGGAGAACCGGTTCTTC. Its protein is CASSSMPRENRFF.